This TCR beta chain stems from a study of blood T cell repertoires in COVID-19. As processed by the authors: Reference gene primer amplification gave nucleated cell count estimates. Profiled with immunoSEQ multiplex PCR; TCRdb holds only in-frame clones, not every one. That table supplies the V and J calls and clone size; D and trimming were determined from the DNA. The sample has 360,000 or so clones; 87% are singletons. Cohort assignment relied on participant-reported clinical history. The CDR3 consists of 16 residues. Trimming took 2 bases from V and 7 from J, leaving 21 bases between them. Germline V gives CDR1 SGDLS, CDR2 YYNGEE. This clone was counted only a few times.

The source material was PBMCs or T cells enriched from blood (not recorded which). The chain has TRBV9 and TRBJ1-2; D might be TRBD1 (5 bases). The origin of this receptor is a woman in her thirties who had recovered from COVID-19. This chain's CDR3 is CASSVTPGPSAGGYTF. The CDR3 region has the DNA TGTGCCAGCAGCGTTACTCCGGGGCCCTCAGCGGGTGGCTACACCTTC.